These 5 T cell receptor beta chains share one sample of origin, sequenced in a study of blood T cells in healthy people across ages. It was with a sample-barcoded 5' primer and a J-beta primer mix that a second PCR of about 7 to 12 cycles was run. One entry per CDR3 protein, called by TCRdb with MiXCR from the 5' RACE reads. The data contain around 990,000 distinct CDR3 sequences, about 23% of them seen just once; the ten biggest clones take up around 0.7%. These records were also assigned to another study, of T cells of mothers and their children.

Sequencing used blood. The receptors stem from a girl aged 2-10 years in good health.

This clonotype was detected only a few times. J is TRBJ2-5 and V is TRBV7-6; 8 bases are a match to TRBD1. The DNA matches TRBJ2-7 better at its end, which makes the J call doubtful. The CDR3 extends over 14 amino acids. The germline V gene has CDR1 SGHVS and CDR2 FNYEAQ. CDR3 residues: CASSPGQVMGEQYF. The CDR3 DNA sequence: TGTGCCAGCAGCCCGGGACAGGTCATGGGCGAGCAGTACTTC.

This clonotype was picked up a small number of times. The chain joins TRBV4-1 to TRBJ2-5; 9 bases line up with TRBD1. V shed 1 base, J shed 6 bases, and the junction held 6 bases outside the gene matches. CDR1 MGHRA and CDR2 YSYEKL come from the germline V gene. The CDR3 runs to 15 residues. This CDR3 reads CASSQVVGTGKTQYF. CDR3 bases: TGCGCCAGCAGCCAAGTCGTAGGGACAGGGAAGACCCAGTACTTC.

This clonotype was counted only a few times. The V call is TRBV6-1, the J call TRBJ1-5; D remains unclear. Germline V gene data show CDR1 as MNHNS and CDR2 as SASEGT. The CDR3 loop spans 15 amino acids. The V gene lost 7 bases and the J gene lost 2 bases, with 15 bases spanning the gap. The CDR3 region has the DNA TGTGCCAGCACCGACCGGGGAATTGGCAATCAGCCCCAGCATTTT. Protein: CASTDRGIGNQPQHF.

This clonotype was seen more than once but under ten times. V usage is TRBV29-1 and J usage is TRBJ2-4; D gene unclear. The CDR3 is made up of 11 amino acids. Trimming cost V 7 bases and J 6 bases, with 10 bases left between them. The V gene's germline CDR1 is SQVTM and CDR2 ANQGSEA. The DNA of the CDR3 is TGCAGCGCCCTAACCGGAAACATTCAGTACTTC. The encoded protein is CSALTGNIQYF.

The chain combines TRBV27 with TRBJ2-3; the D is unclear. Per germline, CDR1 MNHEY and CDR2 SMNVEV (reference sequence). The CDR3 has 13 amino acids. V lost 0 bases and J lost 6, with 7 bases in between. CDR3 sequence reads: CASSLSSVDTQYF. Here the CDR3 DNA reads TGTGCCAGCAGTTTATCTTCCGTGGATACGCAGTATTTT.